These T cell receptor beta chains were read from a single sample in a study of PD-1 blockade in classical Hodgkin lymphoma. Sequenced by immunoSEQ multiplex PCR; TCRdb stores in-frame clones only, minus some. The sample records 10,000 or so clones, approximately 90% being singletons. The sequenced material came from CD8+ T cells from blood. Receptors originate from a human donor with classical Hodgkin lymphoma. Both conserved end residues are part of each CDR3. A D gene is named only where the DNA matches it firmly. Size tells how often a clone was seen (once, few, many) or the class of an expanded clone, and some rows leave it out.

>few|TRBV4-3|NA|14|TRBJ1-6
TGCGCCAGCAGCCAGGACGGGTCTAATTCACCCCTCCACTTT
CASSQDGSNSPLHF
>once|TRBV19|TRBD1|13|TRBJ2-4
TGTGCCAGTATCCGGGACAGTCAAAACATTCAGTACTTC
CASIRDSQNIQYF
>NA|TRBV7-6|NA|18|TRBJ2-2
TGTGCCAGCAGCTTAGGATTCAAGGGGGAGGTTGAGACCGGGGAGCTGTTTTTT
CASSLGFKGEVETGELFF
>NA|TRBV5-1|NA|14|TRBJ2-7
TGCGCCAGCAGCACCGGACTGGTCTCCTACGAGCAGTACTTC
CASSTGLVSYEQYF
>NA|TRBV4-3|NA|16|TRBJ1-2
TGCGCCAGCAGCCATTTGGGGATCAGGGGTAACTATGGCTACACCTTC
CASSHLGIRGNYGYTF
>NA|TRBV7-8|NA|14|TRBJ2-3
TGTGCCAGCAGCTTAGTCGTAGGGGGGAATACGCAGTATTTT
CASSLVVGGNTQYF
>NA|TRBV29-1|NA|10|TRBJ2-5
TGCAGCGCATACAGTGAGACCCAGTACTTC
CSAYSETQYF
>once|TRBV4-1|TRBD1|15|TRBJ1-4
TGCGCCAGCAGCCTCCCGGGACAGGGCGTTGAAAAACTGTTTTTT
CASSLPGQGVEKLFF
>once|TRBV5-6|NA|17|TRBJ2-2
TGTGCCAGCAGCTTTAGTTCTCCCATGCGACACACCGGGGAGCTGTTTTTT
CASSFSSPMRHTGELFF
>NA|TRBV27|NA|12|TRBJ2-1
TGTGCCAGCAGTTCGGGGACGGTTTTGAAGTTCTTC
CASSSGTVLKFF
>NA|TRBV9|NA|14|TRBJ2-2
TGTGCCAGCAGCACTGGGGGCGAAACCGGGGAGCTGTTTTTT
CASSTGGETGELFF
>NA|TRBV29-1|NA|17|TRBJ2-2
TGCAGCGTTGAAGATTGGAGCCGAACACCTAACACCGGGGAGCTGTTTTTT
CSVEDWSRTPNTGELFF
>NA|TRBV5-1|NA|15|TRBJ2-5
TGCGCCAGCAGCTTGTTCCGACTAGGTGAAGAGACCCAGTACTTC
CASSLFRLGEETQYF
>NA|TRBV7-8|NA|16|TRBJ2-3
TGTGCCAGCAGCCTCCCTCGATCCGGGACCCAATATACGCAGTATTTT
CASSLPRSGTQYTQYF
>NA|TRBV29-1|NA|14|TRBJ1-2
TGCAGCGTCACGGACAGCCAAAGAAGGTATGGCTACACCTTC
CSVTDSQRRYGYTF
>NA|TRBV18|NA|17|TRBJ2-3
TGTGCCAGCTCACCCACGGGCGCAGGGGAAATCACAGATACGCAGTATTTT
CASSPTGAGEITDTQYF
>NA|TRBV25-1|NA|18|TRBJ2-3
TGTGCCAGCAGTGAACTTTATCGAGACCCCGGGATCCCAGATACGCAGTATTTT
CASSELYRDPGIPDTQYF
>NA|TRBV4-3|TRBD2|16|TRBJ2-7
TGCGCCAGCAGCCAAGATCATTGGGCTAGCGGCCACGAGCAGTACTTC
CASSQDHWASGHEQYF
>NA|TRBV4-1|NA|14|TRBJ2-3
TGCGCCAGCAGCCAAGGACTCTCTGGAGATACGCAGTATTTT
CASSQGLSGDTQYF
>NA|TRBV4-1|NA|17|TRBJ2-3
TGCGCCAGCAGCCAAGAGTTCGGGCAGGGTCGAACCGATACGCAGTATTTT
CASSQEFGQGRTDTQYF
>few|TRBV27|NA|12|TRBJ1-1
TGTGCCAGCAGCCACGGTAGGACTGAAGCTTTCTTT
CASSHGRTEAFF
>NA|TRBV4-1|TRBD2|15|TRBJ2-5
TGCGCCAGCAGCCAAGATTGGACTAGCGGTGAGACCCAGTACTTC
CASSQDWTSGETQYF
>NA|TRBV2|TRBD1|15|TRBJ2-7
TGTGCCAGCAGTGTGGGGACAGGGGGAACCTACGAGCAGTACTTC
CASSVGTGGTYEQYF
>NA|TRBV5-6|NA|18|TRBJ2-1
TGTGCCAGCAGCTCCTTCGGGGCCTACAGGGAATGGGACAATGAGCAGTTCTTC
CASSSFGAYREWDNEQFF
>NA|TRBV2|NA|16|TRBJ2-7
TGTGCCAGCAGTGAAGGGACCCAGGACAGAACCTACGAGCAGTACTTC
CASSEGTQDRTYEQYF
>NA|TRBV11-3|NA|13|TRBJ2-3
TGTGCCAGCAGCCGTGGACGCACAGATACGCAGTATTTT
CASSRGRTDTQYF
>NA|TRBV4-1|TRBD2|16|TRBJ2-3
TGCGCCAGCAGCCATTTTAGCGGGGGGCCGCCCCATACGCAGTATTTT
CASSHFSGGPPHTQYF
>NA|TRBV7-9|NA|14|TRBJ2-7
TGTGCCAGCAGCCCGGGCGGGCCGGGGGACGAGCAGTACTTC
CASSPGGPGDEQYF
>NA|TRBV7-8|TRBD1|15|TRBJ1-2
TGTGCCAGCAGCTTAGCGGAACAGGGGGGAAATGGCTACACCTTC
CASSLAEQGGNGYTF
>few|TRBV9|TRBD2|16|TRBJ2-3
TGTGCCAGCAGCGTAGTGGCTAGCGGCCTCACAGATACGCAGTATTTT
CASSVVASGLTDTQYF
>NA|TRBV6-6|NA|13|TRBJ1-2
TGTGCCAGCAGTTCCACCCATAGCTATGGCTACACCTTC
CASSSTHSYGYTF
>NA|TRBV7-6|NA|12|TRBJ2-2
TGTGCCAGCAGCTTAACAGCCGGGGAGCTGTTTTTT
CASSLTAGELFF
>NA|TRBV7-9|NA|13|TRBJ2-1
TGTGCCAGCCTGGCTATTTCCTACAATGAGCAGTTCTTC
CASLAISYNEQFF
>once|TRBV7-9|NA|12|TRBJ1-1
TGTGCCAGCAGCTTAGCAGGGGTTGAAGCTTTCTTT
CASSLAGVEAFF
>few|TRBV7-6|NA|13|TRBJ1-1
TGTGCCAGCAGCTTGGGGGCTAACACTGAAGCTTTCTTT
CASSLGANTEAFF
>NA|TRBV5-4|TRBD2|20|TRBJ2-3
TGTGCCAGCAGCTTGGCCCGGTCTAGCGGGGGGGCAGGGTCCACAGATACGCAGTATTTT
CASSLARSSGGAGSTDTQYF
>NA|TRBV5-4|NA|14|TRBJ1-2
TGTGCCAGCAGCTTGGGGCAGCTTAACTATGGCTACACCTTC
CASSLGQLNYGYTF
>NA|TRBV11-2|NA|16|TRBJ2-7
TGTGCCAGCAGCTTTTTGGGAGGAAGGGGTTCCTACGAGCAGTACTTC
CASSFLGGRGSYEQYF
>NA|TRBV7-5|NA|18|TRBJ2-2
TGTGTCAGAAGCTTACCACTAGCGGCGCGGAAGAACACCGGGGAGCTGTTTTTT
CVRSLPLAARKNTGELFF
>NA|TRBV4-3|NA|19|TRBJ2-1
TGCGCCAGCAGCCAAGGAGCTAGCCCAGAATCAAGCTCCTACAATGAGCAGTTCTTC
CASSQGASPESSSYNEQFF
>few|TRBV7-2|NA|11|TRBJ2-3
TGTGCCAGCAGCTACATTGGAACGCAGTATTTT
CASSYIGTQYF
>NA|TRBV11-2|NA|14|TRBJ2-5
TGTGCCAGCAGCTTATGGTCCCAGGATGAGACCCAGTACTTC
CASSLWSQDETQYF
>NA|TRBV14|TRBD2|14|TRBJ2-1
TGTGCCAGCAGCACGGGACTATCCTACAATGAGCAGTTCTTC
CASSTGLSYNEQFF
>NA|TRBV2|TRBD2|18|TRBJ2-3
TGTGCCAGCAGTGGAACAATAGCGGGGGGGCCCGTGACAGATACGCAGTATTTT
CASSGTIAGGPVTDTQYF
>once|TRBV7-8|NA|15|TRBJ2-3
TGTGCCAGCAGCCTCCGTGGGGGCCTCACAGATACGCAGTATTTT
CASSLRGGLTDTQYF
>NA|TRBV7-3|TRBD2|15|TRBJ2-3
TGTGCCAGCAGCTTAAGCGGGGGGGCCTCAGATACGCAGTATTTT
CASSLSGGASDTQYF
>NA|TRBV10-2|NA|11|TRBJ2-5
TGCGCCAGCCTCGAGAGGGAGACCCAGTACTTC
CASLERETQYF
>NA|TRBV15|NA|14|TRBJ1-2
TGTGCCACCAGCCCCAGTTCTGAGAACTATGGCTACACCTTC
CATSPSSENYGYTF
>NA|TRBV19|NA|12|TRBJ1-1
TGTGCCAGTAGCGCGGGGAACACTGAAGCTTTCTTT
CASSAGNTEAFF
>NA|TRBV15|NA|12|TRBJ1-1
TGTGCCACCAGCAGAGGATACACTGAAGCTTTCTTT
CATSRGYTEAFF
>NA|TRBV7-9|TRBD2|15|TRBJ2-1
TGTGCCAGCAGCCTAGCTCGGGACTACCCCGGGGAGCAGTTCTTC
CASSLARDYPGEQFF
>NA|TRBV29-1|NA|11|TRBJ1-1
TGCAGCGGGAGGGGGGCCGAGGGAGCTTTCTTT
CSGRGAEGAFF
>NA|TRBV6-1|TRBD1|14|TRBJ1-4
TGTGCCAGCATAGACGGGACAGGGCCTGAAAAACTGTTTTTT
CASIDGTGPEKLFF
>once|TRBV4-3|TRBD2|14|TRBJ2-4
TGCGCCAGCAGCGGGGGGGGGTCCAAAAACATTCAGTACTTC
CASSGGGSKNIQYF
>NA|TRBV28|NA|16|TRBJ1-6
TGTGCCAGCAGTAAAACCGGGACCTCACGAAATTCACCCCTCCACTTT
CASSKTGTSRNSPLHF
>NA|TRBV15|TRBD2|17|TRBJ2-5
TGTGCCACCAGCTCCTTATGGGCTAGCGGGTTACAAGAGACCCAGTACTTC
CATSSLWASGLQETQYF